Below, 29 T cell receptor beta chains from the same sample are listed, as sequenced in a study of human T cells and chemical hapten exposure. MiXCR, run by TCRdb on the RACE reads, gives a single entry per CDR3 protein. The sample yields 75,000 to 100,000 distinct CDR3 sequences, approximately 10% seen once. Time point denoted: healthy volunteer bleed at 2 weeks. Unfractionated whole blood was the source from which total RNA was extracted. Sequenced material: whole blood. These receptors were obtained from a female donor in good health. Some clones in this sample may be carry-over from other donors' samples.

This clonotype was seen a handful of times. The CDR3 nucleotides read TGTGCCAGCAGCCAAACCCGCACGGTTAACTCTGGGGCCAACGTCCTGACTTTC. This codes for CASSQTRTVNSGANVLTF. The chain recombines TRBV4-2 with TRBJ2-6, with D hard to call. Trimming stripped 2 bases from V and 0 bases from J, with 14 bases between. This CDR3 is built from 18 residues. CDR1 is LGHNA and CDR2 is YNFKEQ in the germline V gene.

The gene calls are TRBV6-6 and TRBJ1-3; D remains unclear. Per the germline V gene, CDR1 is MNHNY and CDR2 is SVGAGI (reference sequence). V was trimmed by 6 bases and J by 1 base, leaving 10 bases between them. The CDR3 has 14 residues. The CDR3 loop reads CASRETGSGNTIYF. The CDR3, as DNA: TGTGCCAGCAGGGAGACGGGTTCTGGAAACACCATATATTTT.

Many counts were recorded for this clonotype. The chain combines TRBV28 with TRBJ1-2, with 7 bases that match TRBD1. This CDR3 contains 13 residues. Trimming removed 3 bases from V and 5 bases from J; junction bases left unmatched: 3. Germline CDR1 reads MDHEN; CDR2 reads SYDVKM. CDR3 residues: CASSFEGQYGYTF. As DNA, the CDR3 is TGTGCCAGCAGTTTCGAGGGACAGTATGGCTACACCTTC.

This clonotype was seen repeatedly, ten times or more. The chain recombines TRBV29-1 with TRBJ1-1, with D possibly TRBD1 on 6 matching bases. V lost 4 bases, J lost 1 base, and 10 bases lay in between. The CDR3 loop spans 13 amino acids. Germline CDR1 and CDR2: SQVTM and ANQGSEA. CDR3 amino acids: CSVGQASNTEAFF. CDR3 DNA: TGCAGCGTTGGACAGGCTTCGAACACTGAAGCTTTCTTT.

This clonotype appeared many times. The chain links TRBV20-1 to TRBJ2-3, with a tentative D call TRBD2 (5 bases). The CDR3 has 13 amino acids. V dropped 3 bases and J dropped 0 bases, with 7 bases sitting between them. Germline V gene sequence: CDR1 DFQATT, CDR2 SNEGSKA (reference sequence). CDR3 bases: TGCAGTGCTAGCGGGATTAGCACAGATACGCAGTATTTT. This translates into CSASGISTDTQYF.

This clonotype has only a few counts. CDR3 in DNA: TGCAGCGCCCGACTAGCGGGAGGGGAGACCCAGTACTTC. Translation: CSARLAGGETQYF. The rearrangement uses TRBV29-1 and TRBJ2-5, with TRBD2 identical over 14 bases. The trim removed 7 bases at V and 5 bases at J, leaving 3 bases unmatched. The germline V gene encodes CDR1 SQVTM and CDR2 ANQGSEA. This CDR3 comprises 13 residues.

This clonotype was found a few times. The chain recombines TRBV20-1 with TRBJ2-7, with 8 nucleotides matching TRBD2. The V gene end was trimmed by 3 bases and the J gene end by 0 bases; junction bases not matched to a gene: 4. Germline V gene lookup returns CDR1 DFQATT and CDR2 SNEGSKA (reference sequence). The CDR3 runs to 14 residues. CDR3 sequence reads: CSASRTSSSYEQYF. CDR3 sequence (DNA): TGCAGTGCTAGCCGGACTAGCAGCTCCTACGAGCAGTACTTC.

V gene TRBV5-4 combines with J gene TRBJ1-1, with a possible D match to TRBD1 (6 bases). Trimming took off 3 bases at V and 6 bases at J, with 12 bases between the two ends. The CDR3 loop spans 13 amino acids. CDR1 SGHNT and CDR2 YYREEE come from the germline V gene (reference sequence). CDR3 nucleotide sequence: TGTGCCAGCAGCTACCAGGGGCGTGCTGAAGCTTTCTTT. Its translation: CASSYQGRAEAFF.

The sample holds a few counts of this clonotype. The rearrangement links TRBV20-1 to TRBJ2-1; 7 bases align to TRBD2. V trimming: 4 bases; J trimming: 7 bases; junction bases outside the gene matches: 13. Germline CDR1 reads DFQATT; CDR2 reads SNEGSKA (reference sequence). The CDR3 is 15 residues long. The CDR3 loop is CSANRGRNRGNEQFF. CDR3 coding DNA: TGCAGTGCTAACCGCGGGAGAAATAGGGGAAATGAGCAGTTCTTC.

This sequence joins TRBV27 and TRBJ2-7; a possible D gene is TRBD1 (6 bases). The CDR3 is 15 residues long. CDR1 and CDR2 (germline): MNHEY, SMNVEV (reference sequence). The V and J ends lost 2 bases and 6 bases respectively, with 17 bases between them. CDR3 DNA sequence: TGTGCCAGCAGTTTAGGGACAACCTCCACCGGCGAGCAGTACTTC. Amino acid sequence: CASSLGTTSTGEQYF.

The chain combines TRBV24-1 with TRBJ2-2, with D possibly TRBD2 on 6 matching bases. V was cut by 9 bases and J by 6 bases, with 16 bases left in between. Germline-derived CDR1 and CDR2 are KGHDR and SFDVKD. This CDR3 contains 14 residues. The CDR3 DNA reads as TGTGCCACCCGATTGGGGGGTGAATCCGGGGAGCTGTTTTTT. Protein sequence: CATRLGGESGELFF.

V and J are TRBV20-1 and TRBJ2-4, with D hard to call. This CDR3 region has 13 residues. V was cut by 1 base and J by 10 bases, with 14 bases left in between. The germline V gene has CDR1 DFQATT and CDR2 SNEGSKA (reference sequence). The CDR3 DNA reads TGCAGTGCTAGAGTCGCCAGCGCTCTTATTCAGTACTTC. It yields the protein CSARVASALIQYF.

To note about this clonotype: One base away lies a much larger clone, so this may be a sequencing read error. The chain recombines TRBV7-2 with TRBJ2-3; possibly TRBD2 for D (6 bases). The CDR3 contains 18 residues. Deletions cut 1 base from V and 3 bases from J, with 20 bases between. Germline CDR1 and CDR2: SGHTA and FQGNSA. CDR3 sequence reads: CASSLVAGNLVGTDTQYF. As DNA, the CDR3 is TGTGCCAGCAGCTTAGTCGCGGGAAATCTAGTGGGGACAGATACGCAGTATTTT.

This clonotype was counted at least ten times. The CDR3 DNA reads as TGCAGCGTTTCCACGGGACAGGGAACCGAGCAGTACTTC. Protein product: CSVSTGQGTEQYF. The rearrangement joins TRBV29-1 to TRBJ2-7; TRBD1 aligns across 9 bases. Germline lookup yields CDR1 SQVTM and CDR2 ANQGSEA. V was clipped by 5 bases and J by 6 bases; unmatched bases: 8. The CDR3 covers 13 residues.

This clonotype was detected many times. V is TRBV12-3 or TRBV12-4 and J is TRBJ2-1, with D perhaps TRBD2 (5 bases). V lost 5 bases to trimming and J lost 10 bases, with 15 bases between them. The CDR3 contains 13 residues. CDR3 residues: CASSRLRGDEQFF. The DNA of the CDR3 is TGTGCCAGCAGTCGCCTTCGGGGAGACGAGCAGTTCTTC.

This clonotype was detected only a few times. The chain has TRBV6-1 and TRBJ2-7; D ambiguous. CDR3 length: 13 residues. With 7 bases removed from V and 0 bases from J, the gap between germline ends came to 10 bases. Germline assignment: CDR1 MNHNS and CDR2 SASEGT. CDR3 in DNA: TGTGCCAGCATTTCGACAAACTCCTACGAGCAGTACTTC. The encoded protein is CASISTNSYEQYF.

This clonotype was counted many times. This chain uses TRBV7-3 with TRBJ2-1; TRBD2 matches 10 bases. CDR1 is SGHTA and CDR2 is FQGTGA in the germline V gene. V lost 2 bases to trimming and J lost 3 bases; unmatched junction nucleotides: 4. The CDR3 loop spans 16 amino acids. This chain's CDR3 is CASSLVASGSYNEQFF. CDR3 coding DNA: TGTGCCAGCAGCTTAGTGGCTAGCGGGAGCTACAATGAGCAGTTCTTC.

This clonotype has only a few counts. The rearrangement links TRBV29-1 to TRBJ1-1; a possible D gene is TRBD1 (6 bases). Germline V CDR1 and CDR2: SQVTM, ANQGSEA. This CDR3 region has 13 residues. Trimming took off 5 bases at V and 4 bases at J, with 14 bases between the two ends. CDR3 in amino acids: CSVSTGTSTEAFF. Written as DNA, the CDR3 is TGCAGCGTTTCCACAGGGACAAGCACTGAAGCTTTCTTT.

This clonotype was detected a few times. The V call is TRBV12-3 or TRBV12-4, the J call TRBJ1-5; no clear D. V lost 8 bases to trimming and J lost 11 bases, with 19 bases between them. The CDR3 length is 13 residues. CDR3 loop: CASSLRWGESQHF. CDR3 DNA sequence: TGTGCCAGCTCCCTGAGGTGGGGAGAGTCCCAGCATTTT.

This clonotype was seen more than once but under ten times. V usage is TRBV2 and J usage is TRBJ2-1, with a possible D match to TRBD1 (6 bases). Trimming pared 5 bases from V and 13 bases from J, leaving 9 bases between. This CDR3 has 10 residues. Germline V gene lookup returns CDR1 SNHLY and CDR2 FYNNEI. CDR3 coding DNA: TGTGCCAGCAGTTCAGGGGACCAGTTCTTC. This encodes CASSSGDQFF.

In its sample, this clonotype was seen many times. The chain employs TRBV6-6 and TRBJ2-7, with 10 bases matching TRBD2. Germline CDR1 and CDR2: MNHNY and SVGAGI (reference sequence). The V and J ends lost 6 bases and 5 bases, in that order; junction bases with no gene match: 10. CDR3 length: 15 amino acids. DNA of the CDR3: TGTGCCAGCAGCTATGTTAGCGGGAGGAAGAACGAGCAGTACTTC. Its translation is CASSYVSGRKNEQYF.

At least ten counts were recorded for this clonotype. The V call is TRBV2, the J call TRBJ1-5; perhaps TRBD1 as D (5 bases). CDR3 size: 14 residues. Trimming removed 4 bases from V and 2 bases from J, with 9 bases in between. The germline V gene has CDR1 SNHLY and CDR2 FYNNEI. Here the CDR3 DNA reads TGTGCCAGCAGTGGGACGGGGGGCAATCAGCCCCAGCATTTT. This sequence encodes CASSGTGGNQPQHF.

The chain links TRBV6-1 to TRBJ2-1; the match to TRBD1 covers 9 bases. The J segment lost 1 base and the V segment lost 3 bases, leaving 1 base of the junction unmatched. Germline loops: CDR1 MNHNS, CDR2 SASEGT. This CDR3 contains 15 residues. This chain's CDR3 is CASSDGTGSYNEQFF. Here the CDR3 DNA reads TGTGCCAGCAGTGACGGGACAGGGTCCTACAATGAGCAGTTCTTC.

This clonotype was observed a few times. CDR3 bases: TGTGCCAGCAGCCCTACAATGGTACCAGATACGCAGTATTTT. It codes for CASSPTMVPDTQYF. V is TRBV7-9 and J is TRBJ2-3, with D unresolved. Trimming removed 5 bases at V and 4 bases at J, with 13 bases between. CDR3 length: 14 amino acids. CDR1 and CDR2 (germline): SEHNR, FQNEAQ (reference sequence).

The V and J genes are TRBV5-1 and TRBJ1-1, with D unclear. The CDR3 is 14 residues long. Trimming took off 0 bases at V and 0 bases at J, with 6 bases between the two ends. Germline values: CDR1 SGHRS, CDR2 YFSETQ. The CDR3 sequence is CASSLGDVNTEAFF. The CDR3 DNA reads as TGCGCCAGCAGCTTGGGGGATGTGAACACTGAAGCTTTCTTT.

This clonotype was seen at least ten times. This chain links TRBV29-1 with TRBJ2-7; D call uncertain. The CDR3 covers 14 residues. V was trimmed by 0 bases and J by 2 bases, leaving 11 bases between them. Germline CDR1 and CDR2: SQVTM and ANQGSEA. In nucleotides, the CDR3 is TGCAGCGTTGAAGATCGGAGCCAGACCTACGAGCAGTACTTC. Translating it yields CSVEDRSQTYEQYF.

The chain employs TRBV20-1 and TRBJ1-1; D unclear. CDR1 is DFQATT and CDR2 is SNEGSKA in the germline V gene (reference sequence). The CDR3 has 14 amino acids. The ends were cut back, 3 bases at V and 7 bases at J, with 18 bases in the middle. This chain's CDR3 is CSASISGANIEAFF. The CDR3 coding sequence is TGCAGTGCTAGCATCTCTGGAGCGAATATTGAAGCTTTCTTT.

This clonotype was seen ten or more times. The V and J genes are TRBV29-1 and TRBJ1-2, with D unresolved. V was clipped by 2 bases and J by 4 bases, with 11 bases between them. This CDR3 is built from 13 residues. The V gene's germline CDR1 is SQVTM and CDR2 ANQGSEA. The CDR3 spells CSVERGGLYGYTF. For the CDR3, the DNA is TGCAGCGTTGAACGGGGAGGCCTCTATGGCTACACCTTC.

This clonotype has a count of ten or more. This chain connects TRBV20-1 to TRBJ2-5; TRBD1 might be the D (5 bases). The CDR3 loop spans 20 amino acids. Germline V gene sequence: CDR1 DFQATT, CDR2 SNEGSKA (reference sequence). Trimming shortened V by 0 bases and J by 4 bases, and 30 bases separated the two germline ends. CDR3 nucleotide sequence: TGCAGTGCTAGAGATGTGGGCTTGGGGCAGGGTACCTTACCTAGAGAGACCCAGTACTTC. Protein product: CSARDVGLGQGTLPRETQYF.